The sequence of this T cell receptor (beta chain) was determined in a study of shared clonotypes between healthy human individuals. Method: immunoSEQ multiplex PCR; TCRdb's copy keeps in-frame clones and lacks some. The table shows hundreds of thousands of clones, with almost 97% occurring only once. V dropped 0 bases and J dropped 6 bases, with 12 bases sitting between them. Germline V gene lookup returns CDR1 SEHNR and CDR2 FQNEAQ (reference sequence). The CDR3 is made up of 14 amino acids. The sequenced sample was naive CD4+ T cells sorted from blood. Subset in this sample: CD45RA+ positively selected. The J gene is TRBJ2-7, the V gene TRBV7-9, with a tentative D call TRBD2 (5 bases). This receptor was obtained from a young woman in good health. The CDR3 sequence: CASSLARTASEQYF. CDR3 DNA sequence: TGTGCCAGCAGCTTAGCGAGGACTGCTTCCGAGCAGTACTTC.